Listed below are T cell receptor beta chains from one sample, sequenced in a study of control samples from healthy donors and cancer patients. Generated by immunoSEQ multiplex PCR, the TCRdb table keeps only in-frame clones and is missing some. The data hold some 120,000 clones, with over 85% observed a single time. Sequencing was performed on blood. The source is a man in his thirties or forties in good health. Both conserved end residues are part of each CDR3. The D gene is left open where the match is weak. Expanded clones are given a class, and other clones once, few, many or no size at all.

abundance,v_gene,j_gene,d_gene,CDR3nt,CDR3aa
.,TRBV12-3/TRBV12-4,TRBJ1-2,.,TGTGCCAGCACTGGGGTATCTAACTATGGCTACACCTTC,CASTGVSNYGYTF
.,TRBV19,TRBJ1-1,.,TGTGCCAGCAGTAGCGAGGAGACGGCCACTGAAGCTTTCTTT,CASSSEETATEAFF
.,TRBV7-6,TRBJ1-3,TRBD1,TGTGCCAGCAGCGCACAACCGGGACAGGGAAACACCATATATTTT,CASSAQPGQGNTIYF
.,TRBV9,TRBJ2-5,TRBD2,TGTGCCAGCAGCGTTGAACTCGGGGGGGCTCCGGAGACCCAGTACTTC,CASSVELGGAPETQYF
.,TRBV7-2,TRBJ1-5,.,TGTGCCAGCAGCTTAAGCGGCGGTAGCAATCAGCCCCAGCATTTT,CASSLSGGSNQPQHF
.,TRBV18,TRBJ2-7,.,TGTGCCAGCTCACCACGACCCGAAACTATTACCTACGAGCAGTACTTC,CASSPRPETITYEQYF
.,TRBV18,TRBJ2-1,TRBD2,TGTGCCAGCTCACCACCCCTGGCGGGGGGGACCCACAATGAGCAGTTCTTC,CASSPPLAGGTHNEQFF
.,TRBV6-5,TRBJ1-1,TRBD1,TGTGCCAGCAGTTACTCGAGACAGGGGGAAGCTTTCTTT,CASSYSRQGEAFF
.,TRBV28,TRBJ2-3,.,TGTGCCAGCAGCCGAATTTCGGGCCCGTCGTTTTGGACAGATACGCAGTATTTT,CASSRISGPSFWTDTQYF
.,TRBV10-3,TRBJ2-3,.,TGTGCCATCAGTGAGGGGAGGACAGATACGCAGTATTTT,CAISEGRTDTQYF
.,TRBV15,TRBJ1-1,.,TGTGCCACCAGCTTGGAGATCATGAACACTGAAGCTTTCTTT,CATSLEIMNTEAFF
.,TRBV2,TRBJ1-1,.,TGTGCGGGCGGGGAAGGAGCTTTCTTT,CAGGEGAFF
once,TRBV30,TRBJ1-4,.,TGTGCCTGGAGTCAACTCCCGGGACCTAATGAAAAACTGTTTTTT,CAWSQLPGPNEKLFF
.,TRBV7-9,TRBJ2-3,.,TGTGCCAGCAGCTTCGTCCGGGGCCCAGATATGCAGTATTTT,CASSFVRGPDMQYF
.,TRBV5-6,TRBJ1-5,.,TGTGCCAGCAGCTTGGCCTCAGGGAATCAGCCCCAGCATTTT,CASSLASGNQPQHF
.,TRBV6-5,TRBJ1-3,.,TGTGCCAGCAGTAGATATAGGGAAATTGGAAACACCATATATTTT,CASSRYREIGNTIYF
.,TRBV11-2,TRBJ1-6,TRBD1,TGTGCCAGCAGCTTTGACAGGGGGCTTTCACCCCTCCACTTT,CASSFDRGLSPLHF
.,TRBV4-1,TRBJ1-5,.,TGCGCCAGCAGCCAAGACGGACAGTTCAATCAGCCCCAGCATTTT,CASSQDGQFNQPQHF
.,TRBV11-1,TRBJ1-1,.,TGTGCCAGCAGCTTCGCTGAGGGGCCTGAAGCTTTCTTT,CASSFAEGPEAFF
.,TRBV2,TRBJ2-1,TRBD1,TGTGCCAGCAGGGGGGACAGAAGAAAGGATGAGCAGTTCTTC,CASRGDRRKDEQFF
.,TRBV5-5,TRBJ2-2,TRBD1,TGTGCCAGCAGCACAGGGGGCAACACCGGGGAGCTGTTTTTT,CASSTGGNTGELFF
.,TRBV6-5,TRBJ1-3,.,TGTGCCAGCAAAGACCAAGGCGGAAACACCATATATTTT,CASKDQGGNTIYF
.,TRBV11-2,TRBJ1-4,.,TGTGCCAGCAGCTTAGATACAGGTGAAAAACTGTTTTTT,CASSLDTGEKLFF
.,TRBV7-5,TRBJ1-1,.,TGTGTCAGAAGCCGAGTGTGTCGGACTGAAGCTTTCTTT,CVRSRVCRTEAFF
.,TRBV19,TRBJ2-3,TRBD1,TGTGCCAGTAGTATAGGGGGGACAGGGAAGAATACGCAGTATTTT,CASSIGGTGKNTQYF
.,TRBV12-5,TRBJ2-3,.,TGTGCTAGTGGTTCCGCGAGGGATACGCAGTATTTT,CASGSARDTQYF
.,TRBV19,TRBJ2-6,.,TGTGCCAGTAGTATAGGGGAAACTGGGGCCAACGTCCTGACTTTC,CASSIGETGANVLTF
.,TRBV30,TRBJ2-4,TRBD2,TGTGCCTGGAGTGACGGGGGGGCTAAAAACATTCAGTACTTC,CAWSDGGAKNIQYF
.,TRBV6-5,TRBJ1-4,TRBD1,TGTGCCAGCTGGGACAGGAACTATGAAAAACTGTTTTTT,CASWDRNYEKLFF
.,TRBV6-4,TRBJ2-2,.,TGTGCCAGCAGCTTGGTTGAAGGCGGGGAGCTGTTTTTT,CASSLVEGGELFF
.,TRBV27,TRBJ1-5,.,TGTGCCAGCAGCCAGGGTCGGGGTGTCGGCAATCAGCCCCAGCATTTT,CASSQGRGVGNQPQHF
few,TRBV19,TRBJ1-2,TRBD1,TGTGCCAGTAGCATAGCCGACAGGGGGCGAAACTATGGCTACACCTTC,CASSIADRGRNYGYTF
.,TRBV6-4,TRBJ2-1,TRBD2,TGTGCCAGCAGTGACGATAGCGGGGGGGCCAATGAGCAGTTCTTC,CASSDDSGGANEQFF
.,TRBV28,TRBJ2-3,.,TGTGCCAGCAGTTTCCCAAGCAAAGATACGCAGTATTTT,CASSFPSKDTQYF
.,TRBV5-6,TRBJ1-5,.,TGTGCCAGCAGCTTCGTTCGTTCGGGCAATCAGCCCCAGCATTTT,CASSFVRSGNQPQHF
.,TRBV6-5,TRBJ1-1,.,TGTGCCAGCAGACCTGACCGGGGACAGAACACTGAAGCTTTCTTT,CASRPDRGQNTEAFF
.,TRBV5-4,TRBJ2-7,TRBD2,TGTGCCAGCAGCTTGCCCAGCGGGGGCCACGAGCAGTACTTC,CASSLPSGGHEQYF
once,TRBV18,TRBJ2-3,.,TGTGCCAGCTCACTCTCCCCCAGTGATACGCAGTATTTT,CASSLSPSDTQYF
.,TRBV19,TRBJ1-2,TRBD1,TGTGCCAGTACCGAACTAGGGACAGCGGATTCTAACTATGGCTACACCTTC,CASTELGTADSNYGYTF
.,TRBV11-2,TRBJ2-5,.,TGTGCCAGCAGCTTAGCCCCTAGTGCAGAGACCCAGTACTTC,CASSLAPSAETQYF
.,TRBV19,TRBJ2-1,TRBD1,TGTGCCAGTAGTATGGGGACAGGGTATGAGCAGTTCTTC,CASSMGTGYEQFF
.,TRBV7-2,TRBJ1-2,.,TGTGCCAGCAGACGGACGTCGATCTATGGCTACACCTTC,CASRRTSIYGYTF
.,TRBV2,TRBJ1-4,TRBD1,TGTGCCAGCAGGCCTGCGGGACAGGGGAATGAAAAACTGTTTTTT,CASRPAGQGNEKLFF
few,TRBV4-1,TRBJ2-3,.,TGCGCCAGCAGCCACTCGAGAGGGGGAATCCCAATCGCAGATACGCAGTATTTT,CASSHSRGGIPIADTQYF
once,TRBV27,TRBJ1-2,.,TGTGCCAGCAGCTACGGGATGGCCGCAGGCTACACCTTC,CASSYGMAAGYTF
.,TRBV19,TRBJ1-2,.,TGTGCCAGTAGTGCAACCGGGAACATTAGTCCTGCCTATGGCTACACCTTC,CASSATGNISPAYGYTF
.,TRBV28,TRBJ1-4,.,TGTGCCAGCAGTAGGCGGGGGAGAGAAAAACTGTTTTTT,CASSRRGREKLFF
few,TRBV4-2,TRBJ2-1,.,TGTGCCAGCAGCCAAGGGGCAAGAAACAATGAGCAGTTCTTC,CASSQGARNNEQFF
.,TRBV11-2,TRBJ2-5,.,TGTGCCAGCAGCTTAGCCCCCGCCGGGAAAGAGACCCAGTACTTC,CASSLAPAGKETQYF
few,TRBV28,TRBJ2-7,TRBD1,TGTGCCAGCAGTGCGACAGGGGTTGTCTACGAGCAGTACTTC,CASSATGVVYEQYF
few,TRBV19,TRBJ2-7,.,TGTGCCAGTAGTCGCGGGGGCCCACCCTACGAGCAGTACTTC,CASSRGGPPYEQYF
.,TRBV19,TRBJ2-2,TRBD2,TGTGCCAGTAGTATAATAGCACTAGCGGGGGCTGCGGGCACCGGGGAGCTGTTTTTT,CASSIIALAGAAGTGELFF
.,TRBV19,TRBJ1-4,.,TGTGCCAGTAGTATGGATCTTGCAACTAATGAAAAACTGTTTTTT,CASSMDLATNEKLFF
.,TRBV28,TRBJ1-5,.,TGTGCCAGCAGTGCCAGTGAGTCCCCCAATCAGCCCCAGCATTTT,CASSASESPNQPQHF
.,TRBV27,TRBJ1-2,.,TGTGCCAGCAGTTTCCGAGGGGTGGGCGGCTACACCTTC,CASSFRGVGGYTF
.,TRBV10-3,TRBJ1-5,.,TGTGCCATCAGTGAGTCAAATCAGCCCCAGCATTTT,CAISESNQPQHF
.,TRBV7-2,TRBJ1-1,TRBD1,TGTGCCAGCAGATTCGGACAGGGGAACACTGAAGCTTTCTTT,CASRFGQGNTEAFF
.,TRBV27,TRBJ2-3,.,TGTGCCAGCAGTTTGGTTTTTAGGGATACGCAGTATTTT,CASSLVFRDTQYF
many,TRBV7-9,TRBJ2-5,TRBD2,TGTGCCAGCAGGGATAGCGGGTTCCAAGAGACCCAGTACTTC,CASRDSGFQETQYF
.,TRBV6-1,TRBJ1-3,.,TGTGCCAGCAGTGAAAGGCCGGGAACTGGAAACACCATATATTTT,CASSERPGTGNTIYF